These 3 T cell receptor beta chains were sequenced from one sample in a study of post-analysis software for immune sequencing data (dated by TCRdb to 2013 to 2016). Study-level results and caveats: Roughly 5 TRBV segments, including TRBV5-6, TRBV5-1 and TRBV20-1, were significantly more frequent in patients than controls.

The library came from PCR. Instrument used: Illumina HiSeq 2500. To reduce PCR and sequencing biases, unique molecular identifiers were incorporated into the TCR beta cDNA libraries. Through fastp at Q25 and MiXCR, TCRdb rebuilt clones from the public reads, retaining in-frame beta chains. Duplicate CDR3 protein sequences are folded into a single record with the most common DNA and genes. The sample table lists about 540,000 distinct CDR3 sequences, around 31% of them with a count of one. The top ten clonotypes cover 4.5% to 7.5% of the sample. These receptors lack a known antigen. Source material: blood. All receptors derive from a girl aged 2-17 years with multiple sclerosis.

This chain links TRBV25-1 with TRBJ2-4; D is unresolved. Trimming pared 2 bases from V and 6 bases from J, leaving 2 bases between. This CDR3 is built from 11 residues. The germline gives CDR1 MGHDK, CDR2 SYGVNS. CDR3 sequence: CASSEINIQYF. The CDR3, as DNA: TGTGCCAGCAGTGAAATAAACATTCAGTACTTC.

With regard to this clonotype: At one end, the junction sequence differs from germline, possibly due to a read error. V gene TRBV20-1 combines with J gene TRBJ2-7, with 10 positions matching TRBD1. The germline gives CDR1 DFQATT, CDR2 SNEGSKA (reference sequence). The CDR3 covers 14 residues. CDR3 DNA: TGCGGTGCTAGTAGTGACAGGGGGCTTATGGAGCAGTACTTC. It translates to CGASSDRGLMEQYF.

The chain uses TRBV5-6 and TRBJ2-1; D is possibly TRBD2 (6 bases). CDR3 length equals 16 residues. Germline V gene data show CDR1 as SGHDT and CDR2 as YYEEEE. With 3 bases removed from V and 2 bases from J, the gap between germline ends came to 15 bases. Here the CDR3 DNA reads TGTGCCAGCAGCTGGGGCCGGGGGAACACCTACAATGAGCAGTTCTTC. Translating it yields CASSWGRGNTYNEQFF.